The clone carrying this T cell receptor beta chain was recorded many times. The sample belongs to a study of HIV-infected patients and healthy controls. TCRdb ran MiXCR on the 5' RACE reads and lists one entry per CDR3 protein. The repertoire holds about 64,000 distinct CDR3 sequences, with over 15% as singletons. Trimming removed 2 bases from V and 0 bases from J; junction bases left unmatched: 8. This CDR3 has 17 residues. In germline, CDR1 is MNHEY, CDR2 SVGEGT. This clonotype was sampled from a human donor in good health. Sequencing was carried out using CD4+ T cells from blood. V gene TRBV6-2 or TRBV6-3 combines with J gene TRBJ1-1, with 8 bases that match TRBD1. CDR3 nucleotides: TGTGCCAGCAGTTACACCCCATGGACAGGGATGAACACTGAAGCTTTCTTT. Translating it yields CASSYTPWTGMNTEAFF.